The rows below give T cell receptor beta chains drawn from one sample of a study of PD-L1 blockade in urothelial cancer. Only in-frame clones appear in the TCRdb table, and some are missing; sequencing was by immunoSEQ multiplex PCR. The sample contains about 76,000 clones, around 93% of which appear only once. The sample here was PBMCs, taken around atezolizumab (anti-PD-L1) treatment. The receptors here all came from an elderly woman with urothelial cancer. CDR3s include the opening cysteine and the closing phenylalanine or tryptophan. Fields, in order: V gene, D gene, clone size, J gene, CDR3 protein, CDR3 DNA. D genes are given only for firm matches. The listing skips clone size in some rows; elsewhere it reads once, few, many or a size class.

>TRBV5-1|TRBD2|.|TRBJ2-7
CASSPGLAGDREQYF
TGCGCCAGCAGCCCAGGACTAGCGGGAGATCGGGAGCAGTACTTC
>TRBV25-1|.|once|TRBJ1-3
CASSDFDRGLSSGNTIYF
TGTGCCAGCAGTGACTTTGACAGAGGCCTCAGCTCTGGAAACACCATATATTTT
>TRBV30|.|.|TRBJ2-7
CAWSVVGHEQYF
TGTGCCTGGAGTGTAGTGGGGCACGAGCAGTACTTC
>TRBV2|TRBD1|.|TRBJ2-5
CASRPTPTGGGETQYF
TGTGCCAGCAGACCCACCCCGACAGGGGGCGGGGAGACCCAGTACTTC
>TRBV9|.|.|TRBJ1-3
CASSVDHSLSNTIYF
TGTGCCAGCAGCGTAGACCACTCTCTATCGAACACCATATATTTT
>TRBV5-1|.|.|TRBJ1-1
CASSLDSADSNFF
TGCGCCAGCAGCTTGGACTCCGCGGACTCCAATTTCTTT
>TRBV11-2|TRBD1|.|TRBJ1-1
CASSLSGQGEAFF
TGTGCCAGCAGCTTATCGGGACAGGGTGAAGCTTTCTTT
>TRBV18|TRBD1|.|TRBJ1-1
CASSPGTANPEAFF
TGTGCCAGCTCACCAGGGACAGCGAACCCTGAAGCTTTCTTT
>TRBV5-4|.|.|TRBJ2-3
CASSRLSGSTDTQYF
TGTGCCAGCAGCCGGCTGAGCGGGAGCACAGATACGCAGTATTTT
>TRBV6-1|TRBD1|.|TRBJ1-1
CASNFGQGWTEAFF
TGTGCCAGCAATTTCGGACAGGGATGGACTGAAGCTTTCTTT
>TRBV4-2|TRBD1|.|TRBJ1-4
CASSPRGQGDNEKLFF
TGTGCCAGCAGCCCGAGGGGGCAGGGGGATAATGAAAAACTGTTTTTT
>TRBV7-3|.|.|TRBJ2-6
CASSLSGGAGANVLTF
TGTGCCAGCAGCTTAAGCGGAGGGGCTGGGGCCAACGTCCTGACTTTC
>TRBV28|.|once|TRBJ1-4
CASSLRGGQKGGKLFF
TGTGCCAGCAGTTTAAGGGGAGGGCAGAAGGGAGGAAAACTGTTTTTT
>TRBV30|.|once|TRBJ1-1
CAWSGTRVSTEAFF
TGTGCCTGGAGTGGGACCAGGGTTAGCACTGAAGCTTTCTTT
>TRBV9|.|.|TRBJ2-7
CASSARALTGEQYF
TGTGCCAGCAGCGCCCGTGCACTAACGGGAGAGCAGTACTTC
>TRBV19|.|.|TRBJ1-2
CASSDRALYGYTF
TGTGCCAGTTCTGACAGAGCCCTATATGGCTACACCTTC
>TRBV5-1|TRBD1|.|TRBJ2-7
CASSVSGGYEQYF
TGCGCCAGCAGCGTATCAGGGGGTTACGAGCAGTACTTC
>TRBV6-1|.|.|TRBJ1-5
CAGGGGGNQPQHF
TGTGCCGGGGGGGGAGGAGGTAATCAGCCCCAGCATTTT
>TRBV7-9|.|.|TRBJ1-5
CASCAAPNQPQHF
TGTGCCAGCTGCGCCGCTCCTAATCAGCCCCAGCATTTT
>TRBV27|.|.|TRBJ1-5
CASSFTGVGNQPQHF
TGTGCCAGCAGTTTTACGGGGGTGGGCAATCAGCCCCAGCATTTT
>TRBV19|.|.|TRBJ1-5
CASRLHRSSNQPQHF
TGTGCCAGTAGGCTTCACAGGAGTAGCAATCAGCCCCAGCATTTT
>TRBV19|TRBD1|.|TRBJ2-3
CASSGGTGFTDTQYF
TGTGCCAGTAGTGGTGGGACAGGGTTCACAGATACGCAGTATTTT
>TRBV7-9|TRBD2|.|TRBJ2-5
CASSLVLAGRHGAQYF
TGTGCCAGCAGCTTAGTTCTAGCGGGACGGCATGGGGCCCAGTACTTC
>TRBV10-1|TRBD1|.|TRBJ1-5
CASSVGQGLYYRHF
TGCGCCAGCAGTGTAGGACAGGGTTTGTATTATCGGCATTTT
>TRBV7-3|TRBD2|.|TRBJ2-3
CASSLKAGSTDTQYF
TGTGCCAGCAGCTTAAAAGCGGGGAGCACAGATACGCAGTATTTT
>TRBV7-2|TRBD1|.|TRBJ1-1
CASSLKGQSEAFF
TGTGCCAGCAGCTTAAAGGGACAGAGTGAAGCTTTCTTT
>TRBV9|.|.|TRBJ1-1
CASSVEAWAGTEAFF
TGTGCCAGCAGCGTGGAAGCTTGGGCGGGCACTGAAGCTTTCTTT
>TRBV2|.|few|TRBJ1-4
CASREGTTNEKLFF
TGTGCCAGCAGGGAGGGGACAACTAATGAAAAACTGTTTTTT
>TRBV19|.|.|TRBJ1-1
CASSLDSPNTEAFF
TGTGCCAGTAGCCTGGACAGCCCGAACACTGAAGCTTTCTTT
>TRBV5-4|TRBD1|.|TRBJ1-1
CASSGSGQGWTEAFF
TGTGCCAGCAGCGGATCGGGACAGGGGTGGACTGAAGCTTTCTTT
>TRBV5-6|.|.|TRBJ1-6
CASSLEGVGTGYNSPLHF
TGTGCCAGCAGCTTAGAGGGAGTTGGAACCGGCTATAATTCACCCCTCCACTTT
>TRBV6-1|.|.|TRBJ2-7
CASSDWSVYEQYF
TGTGCCAGCAGTGATTGGAGCGTCTACGAGCAGTACTTC
>TRBV28|TRBD2|.|TRBJ2-1
CASRTGGWANEQFF
TGTGCCAGCAGAACGGGAGGATGGGCCAATGAGCAGTTCTTC
>TRBV19|.|.|TRBJ1-5
CASSPQEGVRQPQHF
TGTGCCAGTAGTCCCCAGGAAGGGGTGCGTCAGCCCCAGCATTTT
>TRBV6-5|.|.|TRBJ1-5
CASSSNNQPQHF
TGTGCCAGCAGTTCAAACAATCAGCCCCAGCATTTT
>TRBV27|TRBD1|once|TRBJ1-1
CASSLSWPDRGHEAFF
TGTGCCAGCAGTTTAAGTTGGCCAGACAGGGGTCATGAAGCTTTCTTT
>TRBV19|TRBD2|.|TRBJ2-1
CASSFLAGGPDNEQFF
TGTGCCAGTAGTTTTCTAGCGGGAGGCCCCGACAATGAGCAGTTCTTC
>TRBV11-3|TRBD2|.|TRBJ2-1
CASSYRTSGSYNEQFF
TGTGCCAGCAGCTACCGGACTAGCGGATCCTACAATGAGCAGTTCTTC
>TRBV6-6|.|.|TRBJ1-2
CASSYTQGGYTF
TGTGCCAGCAGTTACACACAGGGTGGCTACACCTTC
>TRBV5-1|.|.|TRBJ1-1
CASSLWWGRDTEAFF
TGCGCCAGCAGCTTGTGGTGGGGGCGCGACACTGAAGCTTTCTTT
>TRBV15|.|.|TRBJ1-1
CATSRARGGLGTEAFF
TGTGCCACCAGCAGAGCTCGGGGGGGTTTGGGCACTGAAGCTTTCTTT
>TRBV5-8|TRBD1|.|TRBJ1-5
CASSLDRADNQPQHF
TGTGCCAGCAGCCTGGACAGGGCGGACAATCAGCCCCAGCATTTT